Below, 32 T cell receptor beta chains from the same sample are listed, as sequenced in a study of CD8+CD57+ T cells in acquired aplastic anemia. Sequencing was done on patients that had shown CD8+CD57+ cell expansion by flow cytometry. Profiling of TCR beta VDJ combinations and CDR3 sequences used genomic DNA as template. TCRdb independently ran MiXCR on the reads; one entry per CDR3 protein. The data hold about 150,000 distinct CDR3 sequences, with about 48% observed a single time. Material: sorted CD4+, CD8+, or CD8+CD57+ T cells (not recorded which) from PBMCs. All receptors come from a human donor with aplastic anemia.

This clonotype was found a few times. The rearrangement joins TRBV9 to TRBJ2-5; D remains unclear. Germline values: CDR1 SGDLS, CDR2 YYNGEE. The CDR3 runs to 11 residues. V lost 0 bases and J 5 bases, leaving 2 bases between the germline ends. CDR3 coding DNA: TGTGCCAGCAGCGTAGATGAGACCCAGTACTTC. Translated: CASSVDETQYF.

The chain links TRBV29-1 to TRBJ1-2, with 7 positions matching TRBD1. V dropped 7 bases and J dropped 6; count of bases not matched to a gene: 5. The germline gives CDR1 SQVTM, CDR2 ANQGSEA. The CDR3 consists of 11 residues. The CDR3 here is CSELTGDGYTF. The CDR3, as DNA: TGCAGCGAATTAACAGGGGATGGCTACACCTTC. Complete variable domain (other parts from reference TRBV29-1 and TRBJ1-2): SAVISQKPSRDICQRGTSLTIQCQVDSQVTMMFWYRQQPGQSLTLIATANQGSEATYESGFVIDKFPISRPNLTFSTLTVSNMSPEDSSIYLCSELTGDGYTFGSGTRLTVV.

This clonotype occurred many times. This chain uses TRBV7-2 with TRBJ1-6; D ambiguous. CDR3 length: 14 residues. The germline gives CDR1 SGHTA, CDR2 FQGNSA. Trimming removed 1 base at V and 7 bases at J, with 8 bases between. Here the CDR3 DNA reads TGTGCCAGCAGCTTAGGACATTCAAATTCACCCCTCCACTTT. Translated, it gives CASSLGHSNSPLHF.

This clonotype has ten or more counts. The rearrangement joins TRBV9 to TRBJ2-2; D remains ambiguous. Trimming pared 4 bases from V and 0 bases from J, leaving 13 bases between. The CDR3 is 16 residues long. Per germline, CDR1 SGDLS and CDR2 YYNGEE. The DNA for the CDR3 is TGTGCCAGCAGCCCCTGGTTGTCACCGAACACCGGGGAGCTGTTTTTT. This translates into CASSPWLSPNTGELFF.

Ten or more counts support this clonotype. The chain couples TRBV6-2 or TRBV6-3 to TRBJ1-5; D not resolved. V was shortened by 2 bases and J by 9 bases, with 17 bases between the two germline ends. CDR3 length equals 15 residues. Germline lookup yields CDR1 MNHEY and CDR2 SVGEGT. In DNA form, the CDR3 reads TGTGCCAGCAGTTACGAACCAGGAACACTTCGGCCCCAGCATTTT. Translating gives CASSYEPGTLRPQHF.

The V and J genes are TRBV7-3 and TRBJ2-5, with D hard to call. The V gene lost 5 bases and the J gene lost 5 bases, with 12 bases spanning the gap. Germline V CDR1 and CDR2: SGHTA, FQGTGA. This CDR3 has 13 residues. CDR3 residues: CASSISTSETQYF. The CDR3 nucleotides are TGTGCCAGCAGCATTAGCACGAGCGAGACCCAGTACTTC.

The CDR3 region has the DNA TGTGCCAGCAGTACGGGACAGCCTGAGCAGTTCTTC. It is translated as CASSTGQPEQFF. The chain is built from TRBV2 and TRBJ2-1; 7 bases are shared with TRBD1. V gave up 5 bases and J gave up 9 bases; unmatched junction bases: 4. CDR3 length equals 12 residues. Germline CDR1 SNHLY, CDR2 FYNNEI.

The V and J genes are TRBV20-1 and TRBJ1-1; a weak D match, TRBD1 (6 bases). The germline V gene has CDR1 DFQATT and CDR2 SNEGSKA (reference sequence). CDR3 length: 15 residues. V lost 6 bases and J 1 base, leaving 18 bases between the germline ends. CDR3 bases: TGCAGTGCGACCGTACAGGGCGTCGGGAACACTGAAGCTTTCTTT. Residues: CSATVQGVGNTEAFF.

This chain connects TRBV10-3 to TRBJ1-5; TRBD1 is a possible D gene (6 bases). The V gene's germline CDR1 is ENHRY and CDR2 SYGVKD. The ends were cut back, 5 bases at V and 3 bases at J, with 11 bases in the middle. The length of the CDR3 is 14 residues. The CDR3 spells CAISPGQPNQPQHF. The CDR3 DNA follows: TGTGCCATCAGTCCAGGACAGCCCAATCAGCCCCAGCATTTT.

The CDR3: CASKGDMNTEAFF. CDR3 DNA: TGTGCCAGCAAAGGGGATATGAACACTGAAGCTTTCTTT. The chain is built from TRBV2 and TRBJ1-1, with TRBD1 as a possible D gene (5 bases). In germline, CDR1 is SNHLY, CDR2 FYNNEI. The CDR3 is 13 amino acids. V gave up 7 bases and J gave up 0 bases, with 9 bases separating them.

At least ten counts were recorded for this clonotype. The V and J genes are TRBV6-5 and TRBJ1-2; the match to TRBD1 covers 7 bases. The CDR3 contains 14 residues. With V trimmed by 6 bases and J by 5 bases, 9 bases remained unmatched. Germline CDR1 is MNHEY and CDR2 is SVGAGI. CDR3 sequence: CASRLQGNWYGYTF. The CDR3 region has the DNA TGTGCCAGCAGGCTACAGGGGAATTGGTATGGCTACACCTTC.

This clonotype was seen repeatedly, ten times or more. The CDR3 DNA reads as TGTGCCAGCAGAACGGGAAACACCATATATTTT. Translated, it gives CASRTGNTIYF. The V and J genes are TRBV2 and TRBJ1-3; D gene ambiguous. The germline V gene has CDR1 SNHLY and CDR2 FYNNEI. The CDR3 runs 11 residues. V lost 6 bases and J lost 4, with 4 bases in between.

The chain joins TRBV2 to TRBJ1-2; TRBD1 might be the D (6 bases). The V end lost 1 base, the J end lost 6 bases, and 12 bases lay between the germline ends. This CDR3 spans 14 amino acids. The germline V gene has CDR1 SNHLY and CDR2 FYNNEI. The CDR3 region is CASSEVRGVDGYTF. Here the CDR3 DNA reads TGTGCCAGCAGTGAAGTCAGGGGAGTGGATGGCTACACCTTC.

This clonotype has at least ten counts. This chain joins TRBV5-1 and TRBJ2-7; 12 bases line up with TRBD2. Trimming cost V 2 bases and J 7 bases; bases outside gene matches: 13. In germline, CDR1 is SGHRS, CDR2 YFSETQ. This CDR3 has 17 residues. CDR3 sequence: CASSFLAGGPKPGEQYF. The DNA for the CDR3 is TGCGCCAGCAGCTTCCTAGCGGGGGGGCCGAAGCCTGGGGAGCAGTACTTC.

The CDR3 DNA reads TGTGCCACCAGTGATTTGCCCCATGAGCAGTTCTTC. Amino acid sequence: CATSDLPHEQFF. The rearrangement links TRBV24-1 to TRBJ2-7; D remains ambiguous. The closer fit of TRBJ2-1 to the DNA end suggests the J call may be wrong. This CDR3 has 12 residues. Germline CDR1 and CDR2: KGHDR and SFDVKD.

The chain joins TRBV29-1 to TRBJ1-2; D is possibly TRBD1 (5 bases). CDR3 length equals 14 residues. V lost 2 bases and J 4 bases, leaving 14 bases between the germline ends. Germline V CDR1 and CDR2: SQVTM, ANQGSEA. CDR3 nucleotides: TGCAGCGTTGAAAAAGGGACGGACTTCTATGGCTACACCTTC. It is translated as CSVEKGTDFYGYTF.

The rearrangement uses TRBV20-1 and TRBJ2-1, with unresolved D. Looked up from germline, CDR1 is DFQATT and CDR2 is SNEGSKA (reference sequence). Trimming cost V 6 bases and J 8 bases, with 8 bases left between them. This CDR3 is 10 amino acids long. DNA for the CDR3: TGCAGTGCCCTGCACCATGAGCAGTTCTTC. Protein product: CSALHHEQFF.

The V and J genes are TRBV7-2 and TRBJ2-1, with D possibly being TRBD2 (5 bases). Germline CDR1 and CDR2: SGHTA and FQGNSA. V lost 0 bases and J lost 0, with 6 bases in between. The length of the CDR3 is 15 residues. CDR3 in amino acids: CASSLAGSSYNEQFF. The CDR3, as DNA: TGTGCCAGCAGCTTAGCGGGGAGCTCCTACAATGAGCAGTTCTTC.

The CDR3 is CASSEGWSYGYTF. In DNA, the CDR3 is TGTGCCAGCAGTGAGGGTTGGAGCTATGGCTACACCTTC. This chain links TRBV25-1 with TRBJ1-2, with D hard to call. The CDR3 loop spans 13 amino acids. V dropped 3 bases and J dropped 4 bases, with 9 bases sitting between them. The V gene's germline CDR1 is MGHDK and CDR2 SYGVNS.

Details on this clonotype: The junction differs from germline at one of its ends, possibly a read error. The J gene is TRBJ1-3, the V gene TRBV6-1, with D possibly TRBD1 on 6 matching bases. This CDR3 comprises 17 residues. CDR1 and CDR2 from the germline V gene are MNHNS and SASEGT. CDR3 coding DNA: TGTGTCAGCAGTGATGATCCCCCCGCAGGGGAAGGAAACACCATATATTTT. It translates to CVSSDDPPAGEGNTIYF.

A few counts support this clonotype. V usage is TRBV25-1 and J usage is TRBJ2-7; 8 nucleotides align to TRBD1. The germline CDR1 and CDR2 sequences are MGHDK and SYGVNS. J lost 7 bases, V lost 1 base, and 12 bases had no gene match. CDR3 length equals 16 residues. The CDR3 is CASSEWAGQDVEEQYF. The CDR3 DNA is TGTGCCAGCAGTGAATGGGCGGGACAGGACGTTGAGGAGCAGTACTTC.

This clonotype has a count of ten or more. This chain joins TRBV12-3 or TRBV12-4 and TRBJ2-7; TRBD1 matches at 8 bases. Losses at the gene ends were 3 bases for V and 3 bases for J; bases not matched to a gene: 7. This CDR3 contains 15 residues. The CDR3 here is CASSLVGTGVYEQYF. CDR3 coding DNA: TGTGCCAGCAGTTTGGTGGGGACAGGAGTCTACGAGCAGTACTTC.

This chain uses TRBV15 with TRBJ2-2, with D unclear. The CDR3 covers 14 residues. Trimming left V 4 bases short and J 0 bases short, with 6 bases between. CDR1 is LNHNV and CDR2 is YYDKDF in the germline V gene (reference sequence). In nucleotides, the CDR3 is TGTGCCACCAGCATATACCCGAACACCGGGGAGCTGTTTTTT. Amino acid sequence: CATSIYPNTGELFF.

In its sample, this clonotype was seen a few times. A read error is possible here, since a much larger clone lies one base away. The chain uses TRBV7-2 and TRBJ1-1; D is perhaps TRBD1 (6 bases). Trimming removed 7 bases from V and 4 bases from J, with 10 bases in between. Germline values: CDR1 SGHTA, CDR2 FQGNSA. There are 12 residues in the CDR3. CDR3 protein: CASNPRGTEAFF. The CDR3 DNA reads as TGTGCCAGCAACCCCAGGGGCACTGAAGCTTTCTTT.

The DNA of the CDR3 is TGTGCCAGCAGTCACACGTTTGCAACTAATGAAAAACTGTTTTTT. It encodes CASSHTFATNEKLFF. This rearrangement joins TRBV6-5 to TRBJ1-4; D gene uncertain. V was cut by 5 bases and J by 0 bases, with 10 bases left in between. The germline V gene has CDR1 MNHEY and CDR2 SVGAGI. The CDR3 loop spans 15 amino acids.

The chain couples TRBV6-1 to TRBJ2-7; D is possibly TRBD1 or TRBD2 (5 bases each). Germline lookup yields CDR1 MNHNS and CDR2 SASEGT. Trimming cost V 8 bases and J 0 bases, with 17 bases left between them. The CDR3 runs to 15 residues. The CDR3 coding sequence is TGTGCCAGCTCGGGACCCGGGGTAAGCTCCTACGAGCAGTACTTC. This gives the protein CASSGPGVSSYEQYF.

The chain links TRBV20-1 to TRBJ2-7, with 10 bases that match TRBD1. V trimming: 0 bases; J trimming: 7 bases; junction bases outside the gene matches: 9. The germline CDR1 and CDR2 sequences are DFQATT and SNEGSKA (reference sequence). The CDR3 has 15 amino acids. The CDR3, as DNA: TGCAGTGCTAGAGATCCGCGACAGGGGGCCTGGGAGCAGTACTTC. Protein product: CSARDPRQGAWEQYF.

This clonotype was counted between two and nine times. The chain joins TRBV7-9 to TRBJ2-7; no firm D call. This CDR3 comprises 11 residues. Germline CDR1 and CDR2: SEHNR and FQNEAQ (reference sequence). Trimming took off 4 bases at V and 5 bases at J, with 6 bases between the two ends. The CDR3 loop reads CASSSTHEQYF. CDR3 coding DNA: TGTGCCAGCAGCTCCACTCACGAGCAGTACTTC.

V usage is TRBV20-1 and J usage is TRBJ2-3; 11 bases match TRBD2. The CDR3 runs to 15 residues. Trimming cost V 1 base and J 3 bases; bases outside gene matches: 3. Looked up from germline, CDR1 is DFQATT and CDR2 is SNEGSKA (reference sequence). Here the CDR3 DNA reads TGCAGTGCTAGAGGTCGACTAGCGGGGACAGATACGCAGTATTTT. This sequence encodes CSARGRLAGTDTQYF.

The rearrangement uses TRBV25-1 and TRBJ1-2; 8 positions agree with TRBD1. The CDR3 sequence is 17 residues long. With 0 bases clipped from V and 3 bases from J, the junction kept 9 bases outside the gene matches. The V gene's germline CDR1 is MGHDK and CDR2 SYGVNS. In nucleotides, the CDR3 is TGTGCCAGCAGTGAATATCATCGGACAGGGTTGGACTATGGCTACACCTTC. Its protein product is CASSEYHRTGLDYGYTF.

This clonotype was recorded at least ten times. The rearrangement joins TRBV20-1 to TRBJ2-1; TRBD2 aligns across 10 bases. Trimming cost V 6 bases and J 10 bases; bases outside gene matches: 6. CDR3 length: 12 amino acids. CDR1 and CDR2 from the germline V gene are DFQATT and SNEGSKA (reference sequence). DNA for the CDR3: TGCAGTGCAGCAACTAGCGGGGTAGAGCAGTTCTTC. This gives the protein CSAATSGVEQFF.

V is TRBV20-1 and J is TRBJ2-1; 8 bases are a match to TRBD2. The CDR3 length is 15 residues. In germline, CDR1 is DFQATT, CDR2 SNEGSKA (reference sequence). Trimming at V came to 2 bases and at J to 3 bases, leaving 6 bases not matched to a gene. CDR3 in amino acids: CSARSGGKFYNEQFF. CDR3 sequence (DNA): TGCAGTGCTAGAAGCGGGGGCAAGTTCTACAATGAGCAGTTCTTC.